These 7 T cell receptor beta chains were all obtained from the same sample, sequenced in a study of human T cells and chemical hapten exposure (dated by TCRdb to about 2021). The time point label for this specimen denotes: pre-sensitization, week 0. The intended sense of this specimen's treatment or condition label: therapeutic diphenylcyclopropenone sensitization with weekly scalp DPC. Libraries were built with RACE. TCRdb lists the instrument as NextSeq 500. In TCRdb, the public reads were trimmed at Q25 with fastp and aligned with MiXCR, with productive beta chains retained. Rows are combined by CDR3 protein, so each entry shows the most common genes and DNA. Here the sample has tens of thousands of distinct CDR3 sequences; approximately 15% occur a single time. Roughly 4.8% of the sample goes to the ten largest clones. The input for sequencing was whole blood, taken in connection with sensitization to the hapten diphenylcyclopropenone (DPC). The receptors were sampled from a woman aged 50 to 60 with alopecia areata. Some clones in this sample may be carry-over from other donors' samples.

V gene TRBV29-1 combines with J gene TRBJ1-1; a possible D gene is TRBD1 (5 bases). This CDR3 is built from 14 residues. V lost 3 bases and J 0 bases, leaving 11 bases between the germline ends. Germline V gene sequence: CDR1 SQVTM, CDR2 ANQGSEA. The CDR3 spells CSVDDSRMNTEAFF. The CDR3, as DNA: TGCAGCGTTGACGACAGCCGGATGAACACTGAAGCTTTCTTT.

This clonotype has just a few counts. The chain employs TRBV29-1 and TRBJ2-5, with no clear D. In germline, CDR1 is SQVTM, CDR2 ANQGSEA. Between the trimmed V and J ends, which lost 3 bases and 3 bases, there was a span of 5 bases. This CDR3 comprises 11 residues. The chain's CDR3 is CSVEKEETQYF. CDR3 in DNA: TGCAGCGTTGAGAAGGAAGAGACCCAGTACTTC.

This clonotype appeared many times. The chain has TRBV10-3 and TRBJ2-1; no firm D call. Per the germline V gene, CDR1 is ENHRY and CDR2 is SYGVKD. The CDR3 is made up of 15 amino acids. Trimming cost V 3 bases and J 0 bases, with 9 bases left between them. CDR3 in DNA: TGTGCCATCAGTGATTCCGCGAGCTCCTACAATGAGCAGTTCTTC. The encoded protein is CAISDSASSYNEQFF.

This chain uses TRBV14 with TRBJ2-3; the match to TRBD2 covers 8 bases. Trimming at V came to 1 base and at J to 0 bases, leaving 12 bases not matched to a gene. Germline V lookup: CDR1 SGHDN, CDR2 FVKESK. The CDR3 contains 19 residues. CDR3 coding DNA: TGTGCCAGCAGCCAAGGGCGGACTAGCACTCCTATCAGCACAGATACGCAGTATTTT. This codes for CASSQGRTSTPISTDTQYF.

This clonotype was observed a handful of times. V and J are TRBV28 and TRBJ1-1, with D unclear. This CDR3 is 13 amino acids long. The germline gives CDR1 MDHEN, CDR2 SYDVKM. Trimming took off 5 bases at V and 5 bases at J, with 12 bases between the two ends. Here the CDR3 reads CASSGGRRTEAFF. The CDR3, as DNA: TGTGCCAGCAGTGGCGGACGGAGGACTGAAGCTTTCTTT.

This chain uses TRBV29-1 with TRBJ2-7; D remains ambiguous. V lost 7 bases and J lost 0, with 16 bases in between. There are 14 residues in the CDR3. Germline CDR1 is SQVTM and CDR2 is ANQGSEA. The CDR3: CSAREMASSYEQYF. As DNA, the CDR3 is TGCAGCGCGAGAGAGATGGCTAGCTCCTACGAGCAGTACTTC.

This clonotype appeared a few times. The V and J genes are TRBV5-1 and TRBJ1-1; the match to TRBD1 covers 8 bases. After removal of 4 bases from V and 3 bases from J, the junction contained 8 bases not matched to a gene. The germline V gene encodes CDR1 SGHRS and CDR2 YFSETQ. CDR3 length: 15 amino acids. The CDR3 loop is CASSSTPGQDTEAFF. The CDR3 bases are TGCGCCAGCAGCAGCACACCGGGACAGGACACTGAAGCTTTCTTT.